These 22 T cell receptor beta chains were all obtained from the same sample, sequenced in a study of shared clonotypes between healthy human individuals. CD45RO-negative CD8 cells positively selected for CCR7 made up the naive population, which excluded terminally differentiated effector memory CD45RA+ cells. Here immunoSEQ multiplex PCR was the method, and the copy in TCRdb shows in-frame clones only, minus some. This sample has hundreds of thousands of clones, with 80% to 95% found just once. The sequenced material came from naive CD8+ T cells sorted from blood. These receptors all come from a man in his thirties or forties in good health.

The chain is built from TRBV27 and TRBJ1-1, with D unclear. CDR3 size: 15 residues. The germline V and J ends were trimmed by 3 bases and 3 bases, with 14 bases remaining between them. Looked up from germline, CDR1 is MNHEY and CDR2 is SMNVEV (reference sequence). The CDR3 nucleotides are TGTGCCAGCAGTTTCCTTGAAAGGAAAGACACTGAAGCTTTCTTT. This gives the protein CASSFLERKDTEAFF.

The chain links TRBV18 to TRBJ1-2, with D tentatively TRBD1 (5 bases). The V end was cut by 3 bases, the J end by 4 bases, with 18 bases between. CDR3 length: 16 residues. CDR1 and CDR2 (germline): KGHSH, LQKENI. CDR3 amino acids: CASSPYGTDPFYGYTF. The CDR3 bases are TGTGCCAGCTCACCGTATGGGACGGACCCATTCTATGGCTACACCTTC.

The J gene is TRBJ2-1, the V gene TRBV14, with D unclear. CDR1 is SGHDN, CDR2 FVKESK, per germline. The CDR3 loop spans 12 amino acids. V was pared by 0 bases and J by 10 bases, with 7 bases between. CDR3 sequence reads: CASSQEGWEQFF. The CDR3 nucleotides are TGTGCCAGCAGCCAAGAGGGGTGGGAGCAGTTCTTC. The full variable domain, with the rest looked up from reference TRBV14 and TRBJ2-1, is EAGVTQFPSHSVIEKGQTVTLRCDPISGHDNLYWYRRVMGKEIKFLLHFVKESKQDESGMPNNRFLAERTGGTYSTLKVQPAELEDSGVYFCASSQEGWEQFFGPGTRLTVL.

This chain joins TRBV18 and TRBJ2-2, with 9 bases identical to TRBD1. This CDR3 comprises 12 residues. The germline gives CDR1 KGHSH, CDR2 LQKENI. V dropped 5 bases and J dropped 14; count of bases not matched to a gene: 6. The CDR3 region has the DNA TGTGCCAGCTCATTGGACAGGGGAGGACTGTTTTTT. It yields the protein CASSLDRGGLFF.

V gene TRBV19 combines with J gene TRBJ2-1; D is unresolved. Per germline, CDR1 LNHDA and CDR2 SQIVND (reference sequence). The V end was cut by 4 bases, the J end by 9 bases, with 22 bases between. The CDR3 covers 16 residues. CDR3 loop: CASSRRTGELTGEQFF. The CDR3 DNA sequence: TGTGCCAGTAGTAGGAGAACCGGAGAACTGACTGGTGAGCAGTTCTTC.

The V call is TRBV4-1, the J call TRBJ2-1, with 8 positions matching TRBD2. Germline V gene lookup returns CDR1 MGHRA and CDR2 YSYEKL. This CDR3 has 14 residues. With V trimmed by 7 bases and J by 1 base, 3 bases remained unmatched. CDR3 amino acids: CASKERESYNEQFF. The CDR3 nucleotides read TGCGCCAGCAAAGAGCGGGAGTCCTACAATGAGCAGTTCTTC.

This clone was counted many times. The chain is built from TRBV6-5 and TRBJ2-7; D gene ambiguous. V was pared by 7 bases and J by 4 bases, with 11 bases between. Germline CDR1 is MNHEY and CDR2 is SVGAGI. This CDR3 contains 12 residues. CDR3 in DNA: TGTGCCAGCAAGGGAACTGGGTACGAGCAGTACTTC. Its protein product is CASKGTGYEQYF.

The V and J genes are TRBV5-4 and TRBJ2-1; 7 bases are a match to TRBD1. The CDR3 length is 16 residues. V dropped 0 bases and J dropped 3; count of bases not matched to a gene: 6. Germline CDR1 is SGHNT and CDR2 is YYREEE (reference sequence). CDR3: CASSLEVGQNYNEQFF. The CDR3 coding sequence is TGTGCCAGCAGCTTGGAGGTGGGACAGAACTACAATGAGCAGTTCTTC.

The chain has TRBV16 and TRBJ2-7, with TRBD1 matching over 7 bases. V was clipped by 2 bases and J by 2 bases; unmatched bases: 9. The CDR3 is 16 residues long. Germline assignment: CDR1 KGHSY and CDR2 FQNENV. This chain's CDR3 is CASSQPIGTATYEQYF. CDR3 sequence (DNA): TGTGCCAGCAGCCAACCGATTGGGACAGCCACCTACGAGCAGTACTTC.

V and J are TRBV5-4 and TRBJ1-2; 9 bases line up with TRBD1. J was trimmed by 1 base and V by 4 bases; bases with no gene match: 8. Germline V gene lookup returns CDR1 SGHNT and CDR2 YYREEE (reference sequence). This CDR3 is 16 amino acids long. CDR3 loop: CASSPKGQGYNYGYTF. CDR3 in DNA: TGTGCCAGCAGCCCCAAGGGACAGGGTTATAACTATGGCTACACCTTC.

The sample holds a few counts of this clone. The J gene is TRBJ2-7, the V gene TRBV21-1; TRBD1, the table's D call, lacks a check against the DNA. TRBV21-1 is a recognized pseudogene. The CDR3 spans 14 residues. The CDR3 region is CASSTRDRGHEQYF. The DNA for the CDR3 is TGTGCCAGCAGCACCCGGGACAGGGGCCACGAGCAGTACTTC.

The V gene is TRBV9, the J gene TRBJ2-1; 10 bases match TRBD2. The CDR3 totals 14 residues. In germline, CDR1 is SGDLS, CDR2 YYNGEE. V lost 3 bases to trimming and J lost 8 bases; unmatched junction nucleotides: 5. The CDR3 sequence: CASSGAGGPYEQFF. In DNA, the CDR3 is TGTGCCAGCAGCGGAGCGGGAGGGCCCTATGAGCAGTTCTTC. Drawing the rest from reference TRBV9 and TRBJ2-1, the complete variable domain is DSGVTQTPKHLITATGQRVTLRCSPRSGDLSVYWYQQSLDQGLQFLIQYYNGEERAKGNILERFSAQQFPDLHSELNLSSLELGDSALYFCASSGAGGPYEQFFGPGTRLTVL.

The chain combines TRBV27 with TRBJ1-5; the match to TRBD1 covers 10 bases. J lost 6 bases, V lost 6 bases, and 8 bases had no gene match. The V gene's germline CDR1 is MNHEY and CDR2 SMNVEV (reference sequence). The CDR3 extends over 15 amino acids. CDR3 nucleotide sequence: TGTGCCAGCAGACCCGGGACAGGGGCGGGTCAGCCCCAGCATTTT. Translated: CASRPGTGAGQPQHF.

The chain links TRBV27 to TRBJ2-1; D ambiguous. Looked up from germline, CDR1 is MNHEY and CDR2 is SMNVEV (reference sequence). V shed 11 bases and J shed 8 bases, with 13 bases lying between them. This CDR3 contains 11 residues. The CDR3 protein is CASFRGHEQFF. CDR3 coding DNA: TGTGCCTCGTTCCGAGGCCATGAGCAGTTCTTC.

The chain has TRBV7-6 and TRBJ2-6; 8 bases map to TRBD1. Germline lookup yields CDR1 SGHVS and CDR2 FNYEAQ. The J segment lost 1 base and the V segment lost 5 bases, leaving 13 bases of the junction unmatched. This CDR3 comprises 19 residues. The CDR3 coding sequence is TGTGCCAGCAGCCCTGGGTTGGGACAGGTTCTTTCTGGGGCCAACGTCCTGACTTTC. The encoded protein is CASSPGLGQVLSGANVLTF.

CDR3 DNA: TGTGCCAGCAGTGGCCGGGACAGACTAAATCAGCCCCAGCATTTT. Its translation is CASSGRDRLNQPQHF. The genes are TRBV6-6 and TRBJ1-5, with 7 nucleotides matching TRBD1. V shed 5 bases and J 4 bases; nucleotides not matched to a gene: 8. This CDR3 is built from 15 residues. From germline, CDR1 is MNHNY and CDR2 SVGAGI (reference sequence).

This chain links TRBV29-1 with TRBJ1-2; TRBD1 agrees at 9 bases. This CDR3 region has 15 residues. The J segment lost 8 bases and the V segment lost 4 bases, leaving 14 bases of the junction unmatched. The germline V gene encodes CDR1 SQVTM and CDR2 ANQGSEA. The CDR3 loop reads CSVVGVGDRVIGYTF. The CDR3 nucleotides read TGCAGCGTTGTCGGGGTGGGGGACAGGGTGATCGGCTACACCTTC.

This clone was counted many times. CDR3 DNA: TGCGCCAGCAGGGACGGACTAACAGATACGCAGTATTTT. Protein product: CASRDGLTDTQYF. V gene TRBV10-1 combines with J gene TRBJ2-3, with a weak D call TRBD2 (6 bases). Trimming pared 6 bases from V and 3 bases from J, leaving 10 bases between. Germline-derived CDR1 and CDR2 are WNHNN and SYGVQD (reference sequence). CDR3 length: 13 residues.

The chain has TRBV9 and TRBJ2-1, with a weak D call TRBD1 (6 bases). From germline, CDR1 is SGDLS and CDR2 YYNGEE. Between the trimmed V and J ends, which lost 0 bases and 1 base, there was a span of 23 bases. The CDR3 is 20 residues long. CDR3 in DNA: TGTGCCAGCAGCGTAGCTACAAGCACCGGGTGGCAGGGGTCCTACAATGAGCAGTTCTTC. This encodes CASSVATSTGWQGSYNEQFF.

This chain joins TRBV29-1 and TRBJ2-5, with a tentative D call TRBD2 (6 bases). Germline V gene data show CDR1 as SQVTM and CDR2 as ANQGSEA. The CDR3 totals 16 residues. V dropped 3 bases and J dropped 1 base, with 18 bases sitting between them. CDR3 in amino acids: CSVDQGLTLGQETQYF. CDR3 coding DNA: TGCAGCGTTGACCAGGGACTGACTCTTGGCCAAGAGACCCAGTACTTC.

This chain links TRBV28 with TRBJ1-3; 10 bases map to TRBD1. Germline loops: CDR1 MDHEN, CDR2 SYDVKM. The V and J ends lost 5 bases and 1 base, in that order; junction bases with no gene match: 11. This CDR3 spans 18 amino acids. The CDR3 nucleotides are TGTGCCAGCAGTCCCCGAAGGGGACAGGGGTATTCTGGAAACACCATATATTTT. It yields the protein CASSPRRGQGYSGNTIYF.

The chain has TRBV7-8 and TRBJ1-1; D is possibly TRBD1 (5 bases). The CDR3 is made up of 15 amino acids. Trimming pared 3 bases from V and 1 base from J, leaving 12 bases between. The germline V gene has CDR1 SGHVS and CDR2 FQNEAQ. As DNA, the CDR3 is TGTGCCAGCAGCTTCGGGGCCTGGGAGAACACTGAAGCTTTCTTT. Its protein product is CASSFGAWENTEAFF. The full variable domain, completed using reference TRBV7-8 and TRBJ1-1, is GAGVSQSPRYKVAKRGQDVALRCDPISGHVSLFWYQQALGQGPEFLTYFQNEAQLDKSGLPSDRFFAERPEGSVSTLKIQRTQQEDSAVYLCASSFGAWENTEAFFGQGTRLTVV.